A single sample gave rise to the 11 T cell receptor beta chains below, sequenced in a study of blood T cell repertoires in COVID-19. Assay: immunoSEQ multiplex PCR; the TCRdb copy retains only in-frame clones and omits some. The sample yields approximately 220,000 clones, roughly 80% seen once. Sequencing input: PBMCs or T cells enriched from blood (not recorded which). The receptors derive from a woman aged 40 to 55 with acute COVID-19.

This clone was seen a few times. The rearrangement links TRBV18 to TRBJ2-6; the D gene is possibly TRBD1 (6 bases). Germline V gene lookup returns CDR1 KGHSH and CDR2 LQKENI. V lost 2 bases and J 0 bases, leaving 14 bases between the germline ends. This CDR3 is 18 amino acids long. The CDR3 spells CASSPVWDTSSGANVLTF. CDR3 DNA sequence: TGTGCCAGCTCACCAGTGTGGGACACAAGCTCTGGGGCCAACGTCCTGACTTTC.

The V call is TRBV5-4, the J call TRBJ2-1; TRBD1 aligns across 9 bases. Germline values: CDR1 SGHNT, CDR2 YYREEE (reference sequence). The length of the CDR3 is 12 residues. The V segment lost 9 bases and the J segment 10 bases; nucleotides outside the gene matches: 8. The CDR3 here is CATRDRVGEQFF. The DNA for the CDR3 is TGTGCCACCAGGGACAGGGTGGGCGAGCAGTTCTTC.

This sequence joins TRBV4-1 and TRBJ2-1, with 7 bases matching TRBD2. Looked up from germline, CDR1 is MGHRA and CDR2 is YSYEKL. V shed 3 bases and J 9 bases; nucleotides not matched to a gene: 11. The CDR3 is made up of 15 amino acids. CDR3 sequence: CASSQGGLFEPEQFF. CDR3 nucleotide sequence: TGCGCCAGCAGCCAGGGGGGACTATTTGAGCCTGAGCAGTTCTTC.

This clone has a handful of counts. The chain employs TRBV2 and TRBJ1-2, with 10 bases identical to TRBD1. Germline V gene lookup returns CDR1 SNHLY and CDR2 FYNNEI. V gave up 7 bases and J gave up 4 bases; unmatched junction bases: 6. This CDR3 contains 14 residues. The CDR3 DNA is TGTGCCAGCATTTCGGACAGGGGGAGCTATGGCTACACCTTC. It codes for CASISDRGSYGYTF.

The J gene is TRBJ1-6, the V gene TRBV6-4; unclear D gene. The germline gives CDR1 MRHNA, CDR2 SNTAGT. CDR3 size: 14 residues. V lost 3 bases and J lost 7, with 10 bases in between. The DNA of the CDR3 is TGTGCCAGCAGTGAGGAACTAGGCAATTCACCCCTCCACTTT. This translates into CASSEELGNSPLHF.

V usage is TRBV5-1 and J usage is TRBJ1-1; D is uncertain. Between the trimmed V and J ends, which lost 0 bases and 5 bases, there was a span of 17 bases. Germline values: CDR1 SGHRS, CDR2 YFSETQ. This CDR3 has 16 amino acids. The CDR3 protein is CASSLGLARGGTEAFF. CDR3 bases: TGCGCCAGCAGCTTGGGCTTGGCCCGGGGTGGGACTGAAGCTTTCTTT. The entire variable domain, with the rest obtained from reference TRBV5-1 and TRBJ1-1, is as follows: KAGVTQTPRYLIKTRGQQVTLSCSPISGHRSVSWYQQTPGQGLQFLFEYFSETQRNKGNFPGRFSGRQFSNSRSEMNVSTLELGDSALYLCASSLGLARGGTEAFFGQGTRLTVV.

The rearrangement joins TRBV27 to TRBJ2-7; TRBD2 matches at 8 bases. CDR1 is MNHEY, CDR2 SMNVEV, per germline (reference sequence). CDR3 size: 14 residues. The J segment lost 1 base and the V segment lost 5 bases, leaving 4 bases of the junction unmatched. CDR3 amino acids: CASSPRGGSYEQYF. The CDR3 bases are TGTGCCAGCAGTCCTCGGGGGGGTTCCTACGAGCAGTACTTC.

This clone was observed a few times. DNA for the CDR3: TGTGCCAGCCGCCGGGACAGGGGATTCGGGGAGCTGTTTTTT. Translating it yields CASRRDRGFGELFF. The V and J genes are TRBV2 and TRBJ2-2, with 10 bases matching TRBD1. Trimming at V came to 8 bases and at J to 7 bases, leaving 7 bases not matched to a gene. Germline V gene lookup returns CDR1 SNHLY and CDR2 FYNNEI. The CDR3 covers 14 residues.

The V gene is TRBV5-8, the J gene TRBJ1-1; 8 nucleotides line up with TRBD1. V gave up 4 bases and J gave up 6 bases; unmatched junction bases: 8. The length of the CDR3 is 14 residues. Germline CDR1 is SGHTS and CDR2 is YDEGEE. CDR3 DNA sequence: TGTGCCAGCAGCCTGCGACAGGGGAGGGCTGAAGCTTTCTTT. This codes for CASSLRQGRAEAFF.

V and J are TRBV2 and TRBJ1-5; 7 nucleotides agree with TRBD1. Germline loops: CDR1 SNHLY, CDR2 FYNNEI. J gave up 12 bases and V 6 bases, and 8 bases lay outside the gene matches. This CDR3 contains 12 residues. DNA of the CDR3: TGTGCCAGCAGCTTTTCCGGGGACAGCCAGCATTTT. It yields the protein CASSFSGDSQHF. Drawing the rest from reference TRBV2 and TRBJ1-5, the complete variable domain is EPEVTQTPSHQVTQMGQEVILRCVPISNHLYFYWYRQILGQKVEFLVSFYNNEISEKSEIFDDQFSVERPDGSNFTLKIRSTKLEDSAMYFCASSFSGDSQHFGDGTRLSIL.

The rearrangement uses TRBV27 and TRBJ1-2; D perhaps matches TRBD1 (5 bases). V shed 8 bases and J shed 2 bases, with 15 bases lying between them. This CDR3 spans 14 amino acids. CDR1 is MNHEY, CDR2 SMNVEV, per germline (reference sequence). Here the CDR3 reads CASRDTGFNYGYTF. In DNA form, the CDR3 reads TGTGCCAGCCGCGATACAGGATTCAACTATGGCTACACCTTC.